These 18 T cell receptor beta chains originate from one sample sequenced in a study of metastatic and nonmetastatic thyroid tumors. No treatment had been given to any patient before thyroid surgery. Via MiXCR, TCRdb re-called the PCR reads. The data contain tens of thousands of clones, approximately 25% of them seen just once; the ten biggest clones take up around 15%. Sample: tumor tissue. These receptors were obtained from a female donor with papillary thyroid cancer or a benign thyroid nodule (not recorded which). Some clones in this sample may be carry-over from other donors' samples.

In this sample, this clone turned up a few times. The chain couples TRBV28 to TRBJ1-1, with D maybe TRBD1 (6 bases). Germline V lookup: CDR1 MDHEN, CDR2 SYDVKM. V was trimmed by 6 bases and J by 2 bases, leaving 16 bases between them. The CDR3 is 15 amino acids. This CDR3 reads CASSNLRGPNTEAFF. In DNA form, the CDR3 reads TGTGCCAGCAGCAACCTCAGGGGCCCTAACACTGAAGCTTTCTTT.

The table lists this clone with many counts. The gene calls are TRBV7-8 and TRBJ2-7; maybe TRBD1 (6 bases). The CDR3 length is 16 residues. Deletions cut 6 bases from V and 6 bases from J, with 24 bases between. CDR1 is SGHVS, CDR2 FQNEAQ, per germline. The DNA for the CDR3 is TGTGCCAGCAGATTGACGCCCGGGACAATCCTGAGCGAGCAGTACTTC. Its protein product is CASRLTPGTILSEQYF. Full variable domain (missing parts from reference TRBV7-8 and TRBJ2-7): GAGVSQSPRYKVAKRGQDVALRCDPISGHVSLFWYQQALGQGPEFLTYFQNEAQLDKSGLPSDRFFAERPEGSVSTLKIQRTQQEDSAVYLCASRLTPGTILSEQYFGPGTRLTVT.

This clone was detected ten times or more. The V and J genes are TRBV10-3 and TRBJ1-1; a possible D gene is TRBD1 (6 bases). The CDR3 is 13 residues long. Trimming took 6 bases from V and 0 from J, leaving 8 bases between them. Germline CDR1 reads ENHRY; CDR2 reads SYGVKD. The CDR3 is CAIRQGVNTEAFF. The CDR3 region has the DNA TGTGCCATCAGACAGGGAGTGAACACTGAAGCTTTCTTT.

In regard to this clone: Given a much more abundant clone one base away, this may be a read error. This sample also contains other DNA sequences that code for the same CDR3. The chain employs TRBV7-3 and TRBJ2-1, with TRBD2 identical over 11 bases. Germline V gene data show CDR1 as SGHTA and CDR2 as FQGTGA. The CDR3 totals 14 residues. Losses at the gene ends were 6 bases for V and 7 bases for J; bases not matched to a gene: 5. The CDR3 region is CASSLTSGVNEQFF. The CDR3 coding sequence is TGTGCCAGCAGTTTGACTAGCGGGGTTAATGAGCAGTTCTTC.

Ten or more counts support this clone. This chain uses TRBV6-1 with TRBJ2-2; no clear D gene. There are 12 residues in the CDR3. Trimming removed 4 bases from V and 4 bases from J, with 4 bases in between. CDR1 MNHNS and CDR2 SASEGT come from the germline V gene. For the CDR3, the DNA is TGTGCCAGCAGTGCGTCCACCGGGGAGCTGTTTTTT. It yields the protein CASSASTGELFF.

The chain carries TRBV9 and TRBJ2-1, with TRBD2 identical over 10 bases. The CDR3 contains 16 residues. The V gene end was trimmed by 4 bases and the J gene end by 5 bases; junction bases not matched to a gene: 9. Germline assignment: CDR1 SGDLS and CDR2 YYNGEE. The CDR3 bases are TGTGCCAGCAGCCCAGGTAGGACTAGCGGCAACAATGAGCAGTTCTTC. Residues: CASSPGRTSGNNEQFF.

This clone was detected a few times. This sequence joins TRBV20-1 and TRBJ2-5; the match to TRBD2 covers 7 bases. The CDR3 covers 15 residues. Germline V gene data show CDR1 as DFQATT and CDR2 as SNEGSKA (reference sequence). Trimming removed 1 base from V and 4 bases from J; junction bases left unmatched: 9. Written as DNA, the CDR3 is TGCAGTGCTAGAGCGGGAGGTTCGTTTCGAGAGACCCAGTACTTC. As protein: CSARAGGSFRETQYF.

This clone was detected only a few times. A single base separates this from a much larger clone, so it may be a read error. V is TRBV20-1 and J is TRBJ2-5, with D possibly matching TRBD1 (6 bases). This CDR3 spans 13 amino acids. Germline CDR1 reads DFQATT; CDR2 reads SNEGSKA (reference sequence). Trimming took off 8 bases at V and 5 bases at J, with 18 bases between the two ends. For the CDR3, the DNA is TGCAGTATTTCCCCAACAGGGCAGGAGACCCAGTACTTC. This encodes CSISPTGQETQYF.

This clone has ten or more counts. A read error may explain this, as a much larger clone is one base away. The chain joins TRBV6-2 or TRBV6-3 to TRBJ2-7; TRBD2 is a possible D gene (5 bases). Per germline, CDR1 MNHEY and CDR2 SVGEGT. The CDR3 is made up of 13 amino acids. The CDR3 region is CASSYSRAHEQYF. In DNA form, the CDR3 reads TGTGCCAGCAGCTACTCGCGGGCGCACGAGCAGTACTTC.

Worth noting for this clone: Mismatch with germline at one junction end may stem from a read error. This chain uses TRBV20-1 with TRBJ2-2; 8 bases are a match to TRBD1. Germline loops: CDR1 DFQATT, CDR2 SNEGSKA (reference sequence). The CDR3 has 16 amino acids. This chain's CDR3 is CSARDSRTGNAGELFF. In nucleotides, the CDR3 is TGCAGTGCTAGAGATTCGAGGACAGGGAACGCCGGGGAGCTGTTTTTT.

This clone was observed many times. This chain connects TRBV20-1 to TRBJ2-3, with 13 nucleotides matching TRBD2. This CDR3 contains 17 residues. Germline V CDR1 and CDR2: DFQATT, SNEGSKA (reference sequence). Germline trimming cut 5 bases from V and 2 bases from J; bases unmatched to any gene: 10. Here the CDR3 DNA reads TGCAGTGCTCCCGGGACTAGCGGGATCTTACACACAGATACGCAGTATTTT. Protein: CSAPGTSGILHTDTQYF.

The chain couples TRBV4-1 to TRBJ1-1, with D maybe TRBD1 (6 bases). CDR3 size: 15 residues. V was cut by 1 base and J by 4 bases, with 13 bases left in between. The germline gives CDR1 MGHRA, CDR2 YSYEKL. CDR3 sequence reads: CASSQGRGGGTEAFF. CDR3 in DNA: TGCGCCAGCAGCCAAGGTAGGGGAGGGGGCACTGAAGCTTTCTTT.

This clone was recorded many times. The DNA of the CDR3 is TGCAGTGCTAGAGAGCCGGGGGACTCCTACGAGCAGTACTTC. Translated, it gives CSAREPGDSYEQYF. The genes are TRBV20-1 and TRBJ2-7, with D possibly being TRBD2 (6 bases). Trimming stripped 0 bases from V and 0 bases from J, with 9 bases between. Germline V gene lookup returns CDR1 DFQATT and CDR2 SNEGSKA (reference sequence). This CDR3 has 14 residues.

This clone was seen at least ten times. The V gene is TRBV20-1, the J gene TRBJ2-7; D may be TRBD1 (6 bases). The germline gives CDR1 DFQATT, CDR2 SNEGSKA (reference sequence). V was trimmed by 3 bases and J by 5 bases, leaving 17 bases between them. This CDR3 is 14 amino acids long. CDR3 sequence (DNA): TGCAGTGCTAGTCCCCCCACAGGGTTCAACGAGCAGTACTTC. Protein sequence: CSASPPTGFNEQYF.

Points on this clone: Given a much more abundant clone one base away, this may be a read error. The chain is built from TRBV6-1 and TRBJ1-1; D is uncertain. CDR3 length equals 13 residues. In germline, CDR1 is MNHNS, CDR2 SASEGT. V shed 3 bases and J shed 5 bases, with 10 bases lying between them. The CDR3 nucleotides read TGTGCCAGCAGTGATTCAATTTGTACTGAAGCTTTCTTT. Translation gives CASSDSICTEAFF.

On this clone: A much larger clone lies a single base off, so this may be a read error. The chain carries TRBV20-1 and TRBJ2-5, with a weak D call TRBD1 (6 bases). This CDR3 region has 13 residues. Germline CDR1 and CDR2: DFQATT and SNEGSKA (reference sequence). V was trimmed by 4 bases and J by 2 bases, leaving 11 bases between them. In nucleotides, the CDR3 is TGCAGTGCTATGCTACAGGGTCAAGAGACCCAGTACTTC. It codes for CSAMLQGQETQYF.

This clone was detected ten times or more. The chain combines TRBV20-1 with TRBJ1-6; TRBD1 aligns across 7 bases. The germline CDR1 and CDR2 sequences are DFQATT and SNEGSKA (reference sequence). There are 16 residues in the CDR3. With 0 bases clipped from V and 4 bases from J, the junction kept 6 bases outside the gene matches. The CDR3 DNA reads TGCAGTGCTAGAGATCCCCGGGACAGTTATAATTCACCCCTCCACTTT. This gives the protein CSARDPRDSYNSPLHF.

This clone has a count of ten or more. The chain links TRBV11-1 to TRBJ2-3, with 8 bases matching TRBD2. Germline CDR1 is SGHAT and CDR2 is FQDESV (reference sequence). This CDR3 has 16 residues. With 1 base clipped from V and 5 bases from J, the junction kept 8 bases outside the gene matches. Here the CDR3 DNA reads TGTGCCAGCAGCTTAGTAGCGGGAACGTGGGGAGATACGCAGTATTTT. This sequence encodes CASSLVAGTWGDTQYF.